This entry is about one T cell receptor beta chain. What it recognizes is unknown. The team produced cDNA through 5'RACE using 10-nucleotide random UMIs. A single run covered 15-18 subjects with over 170 million TCR-beta sequences. A single record per CDR3 protein comes from TCRdb applying MiXCR to the 5' RACE reads. The sample lists roughly 31,000 distinct CDR3 sequences, roughly 4.4% seen once, with around 23% in the top ten. This record comes from a study of neurological immune-mediated disorders. The CDR3 totals 15 residues. V was pared by 3 bases and J by 1 base, with 10 bases between. PBMCs numbering 2 million and stored at -80 C yielded the unsorted libraries. Study results and caveats: Across subjects, no CDR3 amino acid sequence appeared in expanded clones of more than one subject, a finding that suggested private repertoires in all groups.

The sample taken for sequencing was PBMCs. This TCR derives from a man between 18 and 29 years old in good health. This rearrangement joins TRBV12-3 or TRBV12-4 to TRBJ2-1, with unresolved D. In DNA, the CDR3 is TGTGCCAGCAGTTTCCGCCCGATATCCTACAATGAGCAGTTCTTC. Its translation is CASSFRPISYNEQFF.